These 12 T cell receptor beta chains originate from one sample sequenced in a study of post-analysis software for immune sequencing data (dated by TCRdb to 2014 to 2015). What the study reported, not specific to this receptor: Roughly 5 TRBV segments, including TRBV5-6, TRBV5-1 and TRBV20-1, were significantly more frequent in patients than controls.

These receptors' antigens are unknown. Library preparation employed PCR. Reads for this sample came from an Illumina HiSeq 2500. Unique molecular identifiers were incorporated into TCR beta cDNA libraries to reduce PCR and sequencing biases. Starting from the raw public reads, TCRdb applied fastp trimming at Q25, assembled clones with MiXCR and retained in-frame beta chains. Each entry is one CDR3 protein sequence, shown with its most common DNA and genes. This sample holds over 700,000 distinct CDR3 sequences; 25% to 30% were observed only once. The top ten hold roughly 0.57% of the sample. Material: blood. The receptors stem from a girl under 18 with multiple sclerosis.

The V call is TRBV7-2, the J call TRBJ2-4; 8 bases are a match to TRBD1. The CDR3 is made up of 14 amino acids. V lost 2 bases, J lost 7 bases, and 4 bases stayed unmatched. Germline CDR1 and CDR2: SGHTA and FQGNSA. In DNA form, the CDR3 reads TGTGCCAGCAGCTTAAATTGGGACAGGAACATTCAGTACTTC. Its translation: CASSLNWDRNIQYF.

This clonotype was detected ten times or more. The V and J genes are TRBV29-1 and TRBJ1-2; D gene unclear. The CDR3 runs to 14 residues. Germline-derived CDR1 and CDR2 are SQVTM and ANQGSEA. The ends were cut back, 6 bases at V and 5 bases at J, with 19 bases in the middle. CDR3 residues: CSVSASAGEYGYTF. In DNA form, the CDR3 reads TGCAGCGTGTCAGCCTCGGCGGGCGAATATGGCTACACCTTC.

The table lists this clonotype with a few counts. The V call is TRBV7-2, the J call TRBJ1-1; a possible D gene is TRBD1 (6 bases). The germline V gene encodes CDR1 SGHTA and CDR2 FQGNSA. This CDR3 is built from 14 residues. V lost 5 bases to trimming and J lost 4 bases, with 14 bases between them. The CDR3 here is CASSPKRGGTEAFF. CDR3 DNA sequence: TGTGCCAGCAGCCCTAAGAGAGGGGGCACTGAAGCTTTCTTT.

This clonotype has ten or more counts. The chain uses TRBV28 and TRBJ2-4; D perhaps matches TRBD1 (5 bases). This CDR3 is 14 amino acids long. V dropped 5 bases and J dropped 8 bases, with 16 bases sitting between them. Germline CDR1 and CDR2: MDHEN and SYDVKM. CDR3 residues: CASSILRGGDIQYF. CDR3 coding DNA: TGTGCCAGCAGTATCCTAAGGGGTGGGGACATTCAGTACTTC.

This clonotype was seen repeatedly, ten times or more. V is TRBV20-1 and J is TRBJ2-1; possible D gene TRBD1, 6 bases. The V end lost 7 bases, the J end lost 6 bases, and 10 bases lay between the germline ends. Germline-derived CDR1 and CDR2 are DFQATT and SNEGSKA (reference sequence). The CDR3 has 11 amino acids. CDR3 nucleotides: TGCAGTGTTTGGGGGCGCAATGAGCAGTTCTTC. It specifies CSVWGRNEQFF.

Only a few counts were recorded for this clonotype. The rearrangement joins TRBV29-1 to TRBJ2-2, with TRBD2 matching 12 bases. This CDR3 spans 13 amino acids. The V gene's germline CDR1 is SQVTM and CDR2 ANQGSEA. V was pared by 6 bases and J by 5 bases, with 1 base of the junction left unmatched. The CDR3 protein is CSVGLAGTGELFF. Here the CDR3 DNA reads TGCAGCGTCGGACTAGCGGGGACCGGGGAGCTGTTTTTT.

The chain carries TRBV25-1 and TRBJ1-5; no reliable D call. The CDR3 sequence is 13 residues long. With 4 bases removed from V and 5 bases from J, the gap between germline ends came to 9 bases. The germline CDR1 and CDR2 sequences are MGHDK and SYGVNS. The DNA for the CDR3 is TGTGCCAGCAGTGTGAGAGGGCATCAGCCCCAGCATTTT. Translating it yields CASSVRGHQPQHF.

The J gene is TRBJ2-1, the V gene TRBV28; TRBD1 matches at 9 bases. Looked up from germline, CDR1 is MDHEN and CDR2 is SYDVKM. The CDR3 is 19 residues long. The ends lost 3 bases at V and 0 bases at J; junction bases unmatched: 12. The DNA of the CDR3 is TGTGCCAGCAGTTTGAACAGGGGGCAGAACATAATCTCCTACAATGAGCAGTTCTTC. Translating it yields CASSLNRGQNIISYNEQFF.

V is TRBV6-6 and J is TRBJ2-1; D possibly corresponds to TRBD1 (6 bases). V lost 2 bases and J 7 bases, leaving 12 bases between the germline ends. The CDR3 spans 14 residues. CDR1 is MNHNY, CDR2 SVGAGI, per germline (reference sequence). CDR3: CASSYRTQGNEQFF. CDR3 bases: TGTGCCAGCAGTTACAGGACCCAGGGGAATGAGCAGTTCTTC.

This clonotype was detected only a few times. The CDR3 reads CASSLSRAGNEQFF. DNA of the CDR3: TGTGCCAGCAGTTTATCCAGGGCGGGTAATGAGCAGTTCTTC. This rearrangement joins TRBV12-3 or TRBV12-4 to TRBJ2-1; D may match TRBD1 or TRBD2 (5 bases each). V was trimmed by 2 bases and J by 7 bases, leaving 12 bases between them. This CDR3 has 14 amino acids.

This clonotype was counted a few times. The chain couples TRBV5-1 to TRBJ2-1, with 9 positions matching TRBD2. The germline V gene encodes CDR1 SGHRS and CDR2 YFSETQ. Trimming removed 4 bases from V and 3 bases from J; junction bases left unmatched: 8. The CDR3 sequence is 16 residues long. The CDR3 sequence is CASSILAGAVYNEQFF. CDR3 nucleotide sequence: TGCGCCAGCAGCATTTTAGCGGGGGCGGTCTACAATGAGCAGTTCTTC.

The chain uses TRBV24-1 and TRBJ2-5; 8 bases are a match to TRBD2. Germline V gene data show CDR1 as KGHDR and CDR2 as SFDVKD. V shed 3 bases and J 4 bases; nucleotides not matched to a gene: 6. The CDR3 is made up of 15 amino acids. The CDR3 DNA follows: TGTGCCACCAGTGATAAGGGGCTAGCGGGAGAGACCCAGTACTTC. This codes for CATSDKGLAGETQYF.